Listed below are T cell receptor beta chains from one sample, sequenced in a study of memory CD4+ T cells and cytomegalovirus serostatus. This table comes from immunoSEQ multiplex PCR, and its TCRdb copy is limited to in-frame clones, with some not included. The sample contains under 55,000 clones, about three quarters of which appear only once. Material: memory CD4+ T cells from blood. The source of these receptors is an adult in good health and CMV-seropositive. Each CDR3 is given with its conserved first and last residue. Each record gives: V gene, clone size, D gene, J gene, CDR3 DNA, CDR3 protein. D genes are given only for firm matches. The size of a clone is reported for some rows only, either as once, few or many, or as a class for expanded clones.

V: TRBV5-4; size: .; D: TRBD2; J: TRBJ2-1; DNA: TGTGCCAGCAGCTTGGTGATAGCGGGAAGGGATGAGCAGTTCTTC; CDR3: CASSLVIAGRDEQFF
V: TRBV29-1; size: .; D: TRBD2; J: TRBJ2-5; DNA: TGCAGCGCCCTCCTCGGTTTCGGGAGGGAGCGAAAGACCCAGTACTTC; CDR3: CSALLGFGRERKTQYF
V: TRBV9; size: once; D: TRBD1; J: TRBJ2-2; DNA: TGTGCCAGCAGCGATGGGTCAGGGGGCGCGGGCGGGGAGCTGTTTTTT; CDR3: CASSDGSGGAGGELFF
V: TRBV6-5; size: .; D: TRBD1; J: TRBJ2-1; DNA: TGTGCCAGCAGCCGTCGACAGGGTGCTCTTCCTGAGCAGTTCTTC; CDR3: CASSRRQGALPEQFF
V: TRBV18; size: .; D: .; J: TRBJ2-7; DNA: TGTGCCAGCTCACCACCGGTAGGGACCGCGGGCGAGCAGTACTTC; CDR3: CASSPPVGTAGEQYF
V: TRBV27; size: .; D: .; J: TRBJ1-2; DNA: TGTGCCAGCAGCTCGCAGGACCGATATGGCTACACCTTC; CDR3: CASSSQDRYGYTF
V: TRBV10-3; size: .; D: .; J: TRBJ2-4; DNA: TGTGCCATCAGCCCCGCCATTGGGGGGTTTCGCGACATTCAGTACTTC; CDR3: CAISPAIGGFRDIQYF
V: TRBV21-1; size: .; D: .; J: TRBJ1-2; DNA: TGTGCCAGCAGCTCTCCCGCGGACAGGGGATTCTATGGCTACACCTTC; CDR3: CASSSPADRGFYGYTF
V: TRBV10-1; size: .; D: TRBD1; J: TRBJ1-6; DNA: TGCGCCAGCAGTGAGGGGCCGGGACAGAGCCGCTCCTATAATTCACCCCTCCACTTT; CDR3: CASSEGPGQSRSYNSPLHF
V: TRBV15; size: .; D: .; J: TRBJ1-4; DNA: TGTGCCACCAGCAGAGTTTCCAGGGCGGACAATGAAAAACTGTTTTTT; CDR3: CATSRVSRADNEKLFF
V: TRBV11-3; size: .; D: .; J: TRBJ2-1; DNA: TGTGCCAGCAGCTCACGACTAGGTTACAATGAGCAGTTCTTC; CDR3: CASSSRLGYNEQFF
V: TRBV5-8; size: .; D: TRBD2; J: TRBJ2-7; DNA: TGTGCCAGCAGCGTGACTAGCGGGAGTTTCTACGAGCAGTACTTC; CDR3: CASSVTSGSFYEQYF
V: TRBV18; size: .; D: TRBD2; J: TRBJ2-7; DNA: TGTGCCAGCTCACCACCAGCGGGAGGGCCATGGGAGCAGTACTTC; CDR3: CASSPPAGGPWEQYF
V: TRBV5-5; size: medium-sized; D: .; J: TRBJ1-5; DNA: TGTGCCAGCAGCCTGGAGCAGGGGAACAATCAGCCCCAGCATTTT; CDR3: CASSLEQGNNQPQHF
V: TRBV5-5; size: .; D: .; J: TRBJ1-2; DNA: TGTGCCAGCAGTCTCGGGGGGCTCTATGGCTACACCTTC; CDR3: CASSLGGLYGYTF
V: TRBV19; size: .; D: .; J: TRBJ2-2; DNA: TGTGCCAGTAGTATGGGCGCGAACACCGGGGAGCTGTTTTTT; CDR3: CASSMGANTGELFF
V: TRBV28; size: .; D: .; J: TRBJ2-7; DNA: TGTGCCAGCAGCCCCTATGGATACTACGAGCAGTACTTC; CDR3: CASSPYGYYEQYF
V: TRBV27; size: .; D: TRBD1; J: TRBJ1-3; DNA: TGTGCCAGCAGTCGACAGGGGGTCTCTGGAAACACCATATATTTT; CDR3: CASSRQGVSGNTIYF
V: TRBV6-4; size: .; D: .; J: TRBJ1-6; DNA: TGTGCCAGCAGTGAGCGGCCAAATTCACCCCTCCACTTT; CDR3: CASSERPNSPLHF
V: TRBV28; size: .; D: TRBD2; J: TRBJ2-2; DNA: TGTGCCAGCGCAGGGGCTAGCGGGAGATCCGGCCCGGGGTCAAACACCGGGGAGCTGTTTTTT; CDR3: CASAGASGRSGPGSNTGELFF
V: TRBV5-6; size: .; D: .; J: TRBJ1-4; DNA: TGTGCCAGCAGCGAAACCGGGACTGGACTTGAAAAACTGTTTTTT; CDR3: CASSETGTGLEKLFF
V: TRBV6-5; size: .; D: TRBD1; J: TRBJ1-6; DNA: TGTGCCAGCAGGCAGACAGGGGATAATTCACCCCTCCACTTT; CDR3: CASRQTGDNSPLHF
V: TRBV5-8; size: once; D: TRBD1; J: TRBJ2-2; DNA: TGTGCCAGCAGCTTGGAGACAGGGATGGAAACCGGGGAGCTGTTTTTT; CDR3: CASSLETGMETGELFF
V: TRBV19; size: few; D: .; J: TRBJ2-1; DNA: TGTGCCAGTAGTATAGTCGGGTCCCCGGTACAGTTCTTC; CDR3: CASSIVGSPVQFF
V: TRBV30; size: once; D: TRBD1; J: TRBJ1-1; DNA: TGTGCCTGGACCTCACTACTCCGGGACAGAGGGACTGAAGCTTTCTTT; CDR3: CAWTSLLRDRGTEAFF
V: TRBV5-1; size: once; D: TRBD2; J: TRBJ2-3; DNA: TGCGCCAGCAGCTCAGCGGGGCCGATAGATACGCAGTATTTT; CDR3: CASSSAGPIDTQYF
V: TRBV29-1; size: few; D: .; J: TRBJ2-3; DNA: TGCAGCGTTGTGTACTCCGCGGGCACAGATACGCAGTATTTT; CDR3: CSVVYSAGTDTQYF
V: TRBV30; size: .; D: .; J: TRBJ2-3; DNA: TGTGCCTGGAGTGGCCGACTTACAGATACGCAGTATTTT; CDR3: CAWSGRLTDTQYF
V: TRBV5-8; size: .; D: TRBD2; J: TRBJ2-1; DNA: TGTGCCAGCAGCTTGGTTACTAGCGGGGGGTTCAATGAGCAGTTCTTC; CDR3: CASSLVTSGGFNEQFF
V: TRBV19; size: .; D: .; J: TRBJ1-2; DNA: TGTGCCAGTAGTATAGGACAGTCCTATGGCTACACCTTC; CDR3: CASSIGQSYGYTF
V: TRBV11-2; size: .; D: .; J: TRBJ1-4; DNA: TGTGCCAGCAGCTTCAGACAGGCAACTAATGAAAAACTGTTTTTT; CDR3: CASSFRQATNEKLFF
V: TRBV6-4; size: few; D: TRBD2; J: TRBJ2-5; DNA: TGTGCCAGCAGTGACCTAGCGGGGGGGACAAAAGAGACCCAGTACTTC; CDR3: CASSDLAGGTKETQYF